The 20 T cell receptor beta chains given below trace back to one sample, sequenced in a study of chemoradiotherapy in HPV16-positive cancers. Generated by immunoSEQ multiplex PCR, the TCRdb table keeps only in-frame clones and is missing some. The data contain about 1,000 clones, less than 95% of them singletons. The sequencing used tumor tissue, collected from a patient who underwent chemoradiotherapy. The receptors originated from a human donor with HPV-associated anogenital cancer.

The chain joins TRBV7-9 to TRBJ1-1; no definite D call. CDR1 and CDR2 (germline): SEHNR, FQNEAQ (reference sequence). The CDR3 length is 15 residues. V gave up 4 bases and J gave up 1 base, with 13 bases separating them. The CDR3 protein is CASSSLGGTNTEAFF. The CDR3 bases are TGTGCCAGCAGCTCCCTTGGCGGAACGAACACTGAAGCTTTCTTT.

This clone was recorded once. The chain carries TRBV2 and TRBJ1-5; no definite D call. V was clipped by 6 bases and J by 0 bases, with 3 bases between them. Germline-derived CDR1 and CDR2 are SNHLY and FYNNEI. The CDR3 spans 12 residues. CDR3 in DNA: TGTGCCAGCAGGCATAGCAATCAGCCCCAGCATTTT. It encodes CASRHSNQPQHF.

The genes are TRBV27 and TRBJ1-3; no reliable D call. V was trimmed by 8 bases and J by 1 base, leaving 9 bases between them. This CDR3 is 13 amino acids long. Germline CDR1 and CDR2: MNHEY and SMNVEV (reference sequence). In nucleotides, the CDR3 is TGTGCCAGCGCGGGAACATCTGGAAACACCATATATTTT. Translating gives CASAGTSGNTIYF.

V usage is TRBV14 and J usage is TRBJ1-4, with 8 positions matching TRBD1. V was pared by 5 bases and J by 3 bases, with 5 bases of the junction left unmatched. This CDR3 has 15 residues. From germline, CDR1 is SGHDN and CDR2 FVKESK. CDR3 sequence (DNA): TGTGCCAGCAGCTCAGGGGGCTTGTCTAATGAAAAACTGTTTTTT. Translation: CASSSGGLSNEKLFF. The full variable domain, its missing parts supplied by reference TRBV14 and TRBJ1-4, is EAGVTQFPSHSVIEKGQTVTLRCDPISGHDNLYWYRRVMGKEIKFLLHFVKESKQDESGMPNNRFLAERTGGTYSTLKVQPAELEDSGVYFCASSSGGLSNEKLFFGSGTQLSVL.

This rearrangement joins TRBV6-5 to TRBJ1-1, with D possibly being TRBD1 (5 bases). Germline loops: CDR1 MNHEY, CDR2 SVGAGI. Deletions cut 7 bases from V and 8 bases from J, with 20 bases between. The CDR3 consists of 14 residues. The CDR3 is CASTVAGGRGEAFF. CDR3 sequence (DNA): TGTGCCAGCACCGTAGCGGGGGGGAGAGGGGAAGCTTTCTTT.

The gene calls are TRBV9 and TRBJ1-1, with D maybe TRBD1 (5 bases). The CDR3 has 15 amino acids. The V end lost 0 bases, the J end lost 0 bases, and 9 bases lay between the germline ends. CDR1 and CDR2 from the germline V gene are SGDLS and YYNGEE. CDR3 residues: CASSVGQRVNTEAFF. CDR3 DNA: TGTGCCAGCAGCGTAGGACAGAGAGTGAACACTGAAGCTTTCTTT. The variable domain in full, with the rest retrieved from reference TRBV9 and TRBJ1-1, is DSGVTQTPKHLITATGQRVTLRCSPRSGDLSVYWYQQSLDQGLQFLIQYYNGEERAKGNILERFSAQQFPDLHSELNLSSLELGDSALYFCASSVGQRVNTEAFFGQGTRLTVV.

This chain uses TRBV2 with TRBJ1-2; D not certain. V lost 4 bases and J lost 0, with 9 bases in between. Germline values: CDR1 SNHLY, CDR2 FYNNEI. The CDR3 sequence is 14 residues long. This chain's CDR3 is CASSVGSTNYGYTF. The DNA for the CDR3 is TGTGCCAGCAGTGTCGGTAGCACTAACTATGGCTACACCTTC.

The chain carries TRBV5-1 and TRBJ2-3, with 12 nucleotides matching TRBD2. Germline CDR1 and CDR2: SGHRS and YFSETQ. The CDR3 contains 16 residues. The V and J ends lost 3 bases and 3 bases, in that order; junction bases with no gene match: 5. CDR3 region: CASSSEGLAGTDTQYF. The DNA of the CDR3 is TGCGCCAGCAGCTCCGAAGGACTAGCGGGGACAGATACGCAGTATTTT.

V and J are TRBV2 and TRBJ1-2, with a possible D match to TRBD1 (5 bases). From germline, CDR1 is SNHLY and CDR2 FYNNEI. The CDR3 is made up of 13 amino acids. V was clipped by 6 bases and J by 6 bases, with 14 bases between them. In DNA form, the CDR3 reads TGTGCCAGCAGCTTGGGGCCGGCGGATGGCTACACCTTC. Residues: CASSLGPADGYTF.

This sequence joins TRBV11-2 and TRBJ1-2, with TRBD1 matching over 7 bases. This CDR3 spans 15 amino acids. Germline V gives CDR1 SGHAT, CDR2 FQNNGV. With 1 base clipped from V and 7 bases from J, the junction kept 9 bases outside the gene matches. Written as DNA, the CDR3 is TGTGCCAGCAGCTTAGTAACGACAGGGTTAGGTGGCTACACCTTC. Its protein is CASSLVTTGLGGYTF.

This clone turned up a few times. The chain recombines TRBV5-1 with TRBJ1-1; TRBD1 matches 7 bases. Unmatched junction bases numbered 5, after V lost 2 bases and J lost 1 base. The germline V gene encodes CDR1 SGHRS and CDR2 YFSETQ. The CDR3 has 15 amino acids. CDR3 bases: TGCGCCAGCAGCTTACTGGACAGGACGAACACTGAAGCTTTCTTT. It is translated as CASSLLDRTNTEAFF.

This clone was recorded only once. CDR3 loop: CASSPGHGNTEAFF. CDR3 coding DNA: TGTGCCAGTAGTCCGGGACATGGGAACACTGAAGCTTTCTTT. V and J are TRBV19 and TRBJ1-1, with a weak D call TRBD1 (6 bases). Trimming removed 5 bases at V and 1 base at J, with 11 bases between. This CDR3 has 14 residues. Germline V gives CDR1 LNHDA, CDR2 SQIVND (reference sequence).

This chain uses TRBV7-9 with TRBJ2-1; no clear D. Trimming shortened V by 8 bases and J by 4 bases, and 12 bases separated the two germline ends. This CDR3 comprises 13 residues. CDR1 and CDR2 from the germline V gene are SEHNR and FQNEAQ (reference sequence). CDR3 coding DNA: TGTGCCAGCGTCCAGCCTAATTACAATGAGCAGTTCTTC. Protein: CASVQPNYNEQFF.

This chain joins TRBV7-9 and TRBJ2-7; D gene ambiguous. CDR1 and CDR2 (germline): SEHNR, FQNEAQ (reference sequence). This CDR3 has 11 residues. Trimming took off 4 bases at V and 13 bases at J, with 14 bases between the two ends. CDR3 nucleotide sequence: TGTGCCAGCAGCTACCGCGATCCCCCTTACTTC. Translating it yields CASSYRDPPYF.

CDR3: CASSQGQGAPFF. In DNA, the CDR3 is TGTGCCAGCAGTCAGGGACAGGGGGCACCTTTCTTT. The chain carries TRBV28 and TRBJ1-1, with 12 nucleotides matching TRBD1. V trimming: 5 bases; J trimming: 12 bases; junction bases outside the gene matches: 4. CDR3 length: 12 residues. Germline CDR1 reads MDHEN; CDR2 reads SYDVKM.

This rearrangement joins TRBV7-3 to TRBJ2-1; D gene ambiguous. The germline V and J ends were trimmed by 0 bases and 7 bases, with 10 bases remaining between them. CDR3 length equals 14 residues. CDR1 is SGHTA and CDR2 is FQGTGA in the germline V gene. The CDR3 sequence: CASSLTPASNEQFF. The CDR3 bases are TGTGCCAGCAGCTTAACGCCCGCCTCAAATGAGCAGTTCTTC.

The chain has TRBV6-1 and TRBJ1-6; D remains unclear. Between the trimmed V and J ends, which lost 5 bases and 1 base, there was a span of 9 bases. Germline assignment: CDR1 MNHNS and CDR2 SASEGT. This CDR3 is built from 15 residues. The DNA of the CDR3 is TGTGCCAGCAGTCCGCCAATATCCTATAATTCACCCCTCCACTTT. Its protein product is CASSPPISYNSPLHF.

This chain connects TRBV10-3 to TRBJ2-7, with a possible D match to TRBD1 (6 bases). Germline values: CDR1 ENHRY, CDR2 SYGVKD. Trimming stripped 4 bases from V and 2 bases from J, with 12 bases between. There are 14 residues in the CDR3. The DNA for the CDR3 is TGTGCCATCAGTGCCACGGGACACCCCTACGAGCAGTACTTC. It translates to CAISATGHPYEQYF.

The rearrangement joins TRBV4-1 to TRBJ1-4, with a tentative D call TRBD1 (5 bases). This CDR3 comprises 17 residues. V lost 2 bases to trimming and J lost 6 bases, with 19 bases between them. Germline values: CDR1 MGHRA, CDR2 YSYEKL. This CDR3 reads CASSQKPWGLSDEKLFF. CDR3 sequence (DNA): TGCGCCAGCAGCCAAAAACCCTGGGGACTCTCGGATGAAAAACTGTTTTTT.

The chain couples TRBV27 to TRBJ1-5; D is ambiguous. V was trimmed by 10 bases and J by 2 bases, leaving 12 bases between them. Germline V gene sequence: CDR1 MNHEY, CDR2 SMNVEV (reference sequence). The CDR3 runs 13 residues. The CDR3 region has the DNA TGTGCCAACCGCCGTGGAGGCAATCAGCCCCAGCATTTT. Translating gives CANRRGGNQPQHF.